Following are 17 T cell receptor beta chains from one sample sequenced in a study of naive and memory T cell subsets. Both TRBC1 and TRBC2 were covered by a beta constant-region primer of two equimolar oligonucleotides. Via MiXCR, TCRdb re-called the UMI-ligation and nested PCR reads, giving one row per CDR3 protein. The sample has around 160,000 distinct CDR3 sequences, approximately 17% seen once. Specimen: naive CD4+ T cells from blood. The receptors originated from a human donor in good health.

V and J are TRBV6-6 and TRBJ1-1; 8 positions agree with TRBD1. Germline V gene lookup returns CDR1 MNHNY and CDR2 SVGAGI (reference sequence). This CDR3 is built from 15 residues. V shed 5 bases, J shed 2 bases, and the junction held 7 bases outside the gene matches. CDR3 protein: CASSPRTGSNTEAFF. DNA for the CDR3: TGTGCCAGCAGTCCTCGGACAGGGAGTAACACTGAAGCTTTCTTT.

The rearrangement links TRBV6-2 or TRBV6-3 to TRBJ1-5; possibly TRBD1 for D (6 bases). This CDR3 is built from 14 residues. Germline CDR1 reads MNHEY; CDR2 reads SVGEGT. The V and J ends lost 6 bases and 1 base respectively, with 10 bases between them. The CDR3 DNA is TGTGCCAGCAGGAACAGGGCGAGCAATCAGCCCCAGCATTTT. Protein product: CASRNRASNQPQHF.

This clonotype was recorded a few times. This rearrangement joins TRBV7-8 to TRBJ2-1; D may be TRBD1 (6 bases). V shed 5 bases and J shed 6 bases, with 14 bases lying between them. Per the germline V gene, CDR1 is SGHVS and CDR2 is FQNEAQ. The CDR3 has 14 residues. CDR3 loop: CASSLGDNRNEQFF. The CDR3 nucleotides read TGTGCCAGCAGCCTAGGGGACAATCGCAATGAGCAGTTCTTC. Using reference TRBV7-8 and TRBJ2-1 for the parts outside the CDR3, the full variable domain is GAGVSQSPRYKVAKRGQDVALRCDPISGHVSLFWYQQALGQGPEFLTYFQNEAQLDKSGLPSDRFFAERPEGSVSTLKIQRTQQEDSAVYLCASSLGDNRNEQFFGPGTRLTVL.

This clonotype was detected ten times or more. The J gene is TRBJ2-7, the V gene TRBV7-2, with TRBD1 identical over 11 bases. This CDR3 region has 15 residues. The germline gives CDR1 SGHTA, CDR2 FQGNSA. V shed 4 bases, J shed 4 bases, and the junction held 6 bases outside the gene matches. The CDR3: CASSSRDRGVYEQYF. DNA for the CDR3: TGTGCCAGCAGCTCGAGGGACAGGGGGGTATACGAGCAGTACTTC.

V and J are TRBV29-1 and TRBJ2-7, with TRBD1 identical over 8 bases. This CDR3 has 14 residues. Germline V gene lookup returns CDR1 SQVTM and CDR2 ANQGSEA. V lost 6 bases, J lost 4 bases, and 11 bases stayed unmatched. In nucleotides, the CDR3 is TGCAGCGTCCAGGGGGCACCTAACCCTTACGAGCAGTACTTC. This gives the protein CSVQGAPNPYEQYF.

J is TRBJ2-4 and V is TRBV6-2 or TRBV6-3, with 7 bases matching TRBD1. There are 13 residues in the CDR3. With V trimmed by 5 bases and J by 8 bases, 6 bases remained unmatched. Germline-derived CDR1 and CDR2 are MNHEY and SVGEGT. The CDR3 here is CASSPYRGDIQYF. The CDR3, as DNA: TGTGCCAGCAGTCCCTACAGGGGTGACATTCAGTACTTC.

This clonotype was recorded a few times. The rearrangement links TRBV7-6 to TRBJ1-3; no reliable D call. Per the germline V gene, CDR1 is SGHVS and CDR2 is FNYEAQ. The V and J ends lost 5 bases and 4 bases respectively, with 12 bases between them. This CDR3 region has 14 residues. DNA for the CDR3: TGTGCCAGCAGCCGCCTCCCGACAGGAAACACCATATATTTT. It is translated as CASSRLPTGNTIYF.

This clonotype was found a few times. This chain uses TRBV28 with TRBJ2-7; the D is unclear. With 8 bases removed from V and 2 bases from J, the gap between germline ends came to 13 bases. This CDR3 has 13 amino acids. The germline V gene encodes CDR1 MDHEN and CDR2 SYDVKM. The CDR3 DNA reads TGTGCCAGCCTATCGTACAGACCCTACGAGCAGTACTTC. It translates to CASLSYRPYEQYF.

The chain recombines TRBV4-1 with TRBJ2-7; 9 nucleotides agree with TRBD1. Germline V gene lookup returns CDR1 MGHRA and CDR2 YSYEKL. V lost 1 base to trimming and J lost 7 bases; unmatched junction nucleotides: 8. The CDR3 consists of 15 residues. This CDR3 is CASSQGTGAAREQYF. DNA for the CDR3: TGCGCCAGCAGCCAAGGGACAGGGGCGGCACGGGAGCAGTACTTC.

The chain carries TRBV15 and TRBJ2-3; no definite D call. CDR3 length equals 15 residues. Germline V gene sequence: CDR1 LNHNV, CDR2 YYDKDF (reference sequence). Trimming pared 5 bases from V and 2 bases from J, leaving 14 bases between. For the CDR3, the DNA is TGTGCCACCAGCGCGAGATACACCTCCACAGATACGCAGTATTTT. Its translation: CATSARYTSTDTQYF.

V is TRBV4-2 and J is TRBJ2-1; TRBD2 aligns across 8 bases. Germline V lookup: CDR1 LGHNA, CDR2 YNFKEQ. There are 16 residues in the CDR3. The V and J ends lost 0 bases and 6 bases, in that order; junction bases with no gene match: 7. CDR3 sequence (DNA): TGTGCCAGCAGCCAAGATGCGGCGGGAGGTGGCAATGAGCAGTTCTTC. It encodes CASSQDAAGGGNEQFF.

As for this clonotype: This could be a read error, since a much larger clone is one nucleotide away. The gene calls are TRBV6-1 and TRBJ1-5, with 7 nucleotides matching TRBD1. This CDR3 contains 15 residues. CDR1 MNHNS and CDR2 SASEGT come from the germline V gene. The junction had 7 bases not matched to a gene; V was cut back by 4 bases and J by 4 bases. In nucleotides, the CDR3 is TGTGCCAGCAGTGCGGCAGGGGGTGCAAATCAGCCCCAGCATTTT. Translating it yields CASSAAGGANQPQHF.

V and J are TRBV12-3 or TRBV12-4 and TRBJ1-1; D unclear. With 3 bases removed from V and 4 bases from J, the gap between germline ends came to 9 bases. The CDR3 totals 13 residues. The CDR3 spells CASSFRFSTEAFF. The CDR3 DNA reads TGTGCCAGCAGTTTCCGTTTTTCCACTGAAGCTTTCTTT.

This clonotype came up a few times. The V call is TRBV30, the J call TRBJ1-4; 8 positions agree with TRBD1. CDR1 GTSNPN and CDR2 SVGIG come from the germline V gene (reference sequence). V dropped 4 bases and J dropped 5; count of bases not matched to a gene: 6. This CDR3 has 14 amino acids. The CDR3 coding sequence is TGTGCCTGGAACCGGGACAGGCGAAATGAAAAACTGTTTTTT. This codes for CAWNRDRRNEKLFF.

This chain links TRBV7-9 with TRBJ2-3, with 9 positions matching TRBD2. This CDR3 is built from 15 residues. V dropped 4 bases and J dropped 5; count of bases not matched to a gene: 7. Germline CDR1 reads SEHNR; CDR2 reads FQNEAQ (reference sequence). CDR3 bases: TGTGCCAGCAGCTCCGGCGGGAGGGCGAGAGATACGCAGTATTTT. It translates to CASSSGGRARDTQYF.

The gene calls are TRBV30 and TRBJ2-1; the D is unclear. Trimming removed 0 bases at V and 6 bases at J, with 9 bases between. Germline V gene sequence: CDR1 GTSNPN, CDR2 SVGIG (reference sequence). The CDR3 is 13 amino acids. The CDR3 DNA reads TGTGCCTGGAGTGTAATAGGTCCCAATGAGCAGTTCTTC. Encoded protein: CAWSVIGPNEQFF.

This clonotype occurred a few times. The chain carries TRBV7-9 and TRBJ2-1; TRBD1 is a possible D gene (6 bases). With 6 bases removed from V and 10 bases from J, the gap between germline ends came to 22 bases. From germline, CDR1 is SEHNR and CDR2 FQNEAQ (reference sequence). The CDR3 length is 15 residues. Written as DNA, the CDR3 is TGTGCCAGCAGTCCGTTGCCGCAGGGGCAGGGAGAGCAGTTCTTC. It is translated as CASSPLPQGQGEQFF.